The sequence of this TCR beta chain was determined in a study of cytomegalovirus exposure and HLA in healthy donors (dated by TCRdb to 2017 to 2019). Regarding the study in general: An earlier analysis of about 560 of the donors reported under 300 Gb of sequence data and roughly 120 million unique TCR beta sequences obtained from about 170 million T cells. Approximately 310 gigabases of sequencing data and some 85 million unique TCR sequences were included in an early release covering around 600 HLA-typed donors. Of the roughly 400 genotyped donors, 81% were placed in the genetic ancestry cluster associated with self-reported Caucasian donors. The study was designed to test whether signatures of past pathogen exposure could be identified by cataloging public T cell receptors. Using immunosequencing, the study profiled T cell repertoires from 550 to 750 subjects and related those repertoires to cytomegalovirus serostatus. Along with the roughly 670-subject first cohort, a separate validation cohort of over 90 different subjects was used. The study combined high-throughput TCR immunosequencing, statistical association of individual TCRs with disease status, and machine learning to predict cytomegalovirus infection status. A later analysis re-analyzed previously published TCR beta repertoires from approximately 670 donors and added high-resolution HLA genotyping to study TCR occurrence patterns. The later analysis used no new phenotypic data to find candidate immune exposures, relying instead on TCR beta sequences and their occurrence across donors. An earlier analysis of roughly 580 of the donors used high-throughput TCR beta sequencing to judge whether each TCR beta V gene segment behaved as functional or pseudogenic. Alongside the repertoire data, information on donor age, sex, ethnicity and CMV serostatus was compiled. A later genetic analysis took genome-wide SNP genotypes for about three fifths of the 666 donors and used that subset as a discovery cohort. Every repertoire in the discovery cohort had been generated on one and the same sequencing platform. HLA typing included class I and class II loci at four-digit resolution. Typing coverage differed by locus: A, B, C, DRB1 and DQB1 were typed in roughly 629-630 donors, DQA1 in 522, DPA1 in around 580, and DPB1 in just under 480. Because of strong linkage in the cohort, four to six DR-DQ haplotypes were treated as single units for association and clustering. On average, roughly 250,000 unique TCR beta nucleotide sequences were sequenced per donor among roughly 430 genotyped donors of the cohort, with roughly 20% of those sequences being non-productive.

The library was made by the immunoSEQ multiplex PCR assay. For the multiplex PCR, a mixture combining 60 forward primers for TCR Vbeta segments and 13 reverse primers for TCR Jbeta segments was used. The CDR3 region of rearranged TCR beta genes was amplified from genomic DNA by a multiplex PCR assay. The Illumina HiSeq System was used to sequence the amplified TCR beta libraries as 87-base-pair reads. The authors' analysis ran thus. A later analysis tallied tens of millions of unique TCR beta chains across the 666 repertoires, and approximately 12 million of those chains were shared by two or more donors. Raw reads were error-corrected and collapsed into unique sequences by a nearest-neighbor algorithm in which closely related sequences were merged to remove PCR and sequencing errors. To assign V, D and J gene segments, CDR3 sequences were aligned to IMGT reference sequences. For a sequence to be retained, a match of at least six nucleotides to both a V gene segment and a J gene segment was required. Rearrangements were classified as productive when the CDR3 lacked stop codons and remained in frame with V and J, and all other rearrangements were classified as non-productive. Following IMGT convention, CDR3 was defined as the stretch from the second conserved V-encoded cysteine up to the conserved J-encoded phenylalanine. The earlier analysis of about 610 of the donors excluded any sequence lacking an unambiguous match to a single V gene segment. In an earlier analysis of approximately 560 of the donors, a V segment was called functional when productive rearrangements were above 56.7%, and segregating when the standard deviation between donors exceeded 5%. A statistical classification framework was built for diagnosing cytomegalovirus status from the catalog of TCR beta chain sequences. In a later analysis, V and J genes were assigned by comparing TCR nucleotide sequences against IMGT/GENE-DB human TR gene sequences. A later analysis assigned CDR3 sequences and most-parsimonious VDJ recombination scenarios with the TCRdist pipeline. In a later analysis, each TCR beta chain was defined by its CDR3 amino acid sequence together with its V-gene family, and reads without a unique V-gene family were excluded. To address suspected cross-contamination and a sequencing artifact, a later analysis removed around 600 highly shared, low-generation-probability nucleotide sequences. For each public chain, a later analysis derived a clonal expansion index from normalized ranks of inferred template counts within each repertoire. In a later analysis, generation probabilities were computed with a VDJ recombination model fitted to out-of-frame rearrangements, and the resulting probabilities were checked against IGoR. A later analysis scored TCR-TCR, TCR-HLA and TCR-CMV co-occurrence with hypergeometric tests, applying a repertoire-size bias correction to TCR pairs. False discovery rates were estimated in a later analysis by permuting HLA or CMV assignments 20 times. In a later analysis, co-occurring TCRs were grouped with DBSCAN, and TCRdist sequence similarity was added when clustering was performed within HLA-allele-positive subsets. Co-occurrence clustering excluded repertoires with fewer than 30,000 or more than 120,000 public chains, plus five with anomalous nucleotide sharing. What TCRdb holds here is the immuneACCESS table cut down to in-frame rearrangements. Part of the clones is not present; checked against another copy, under half of the missing clones reflect an unresolved V gene, and the others are unexplained. For V, J and clone size, that table is used; D and trimming come from the DNA. The sample contains some 91,000 clones, under 80% of them found a single time. The top ten hold more than 6% of the sample.

The cohort comprised fewer than 750 healthy bone marrow donors. Cohort members were all nominally healthy when sampled, although unrecorded immune exposures were likely present. The donor tested CMV seropositive and was one of the 289 seropositive cohort members. Every donor gave a peripheral blood sample, and the peripheral blood mononuclear cells from that sample were used for TCR beta sequencing. Genomic DNA extraction from the blood cell samples was performed with the Qiagen DNeasy Blood Extraction Kit. CDR1 SSHAT and CDR2 FNYEAQ are derived from the germline V gene (reference sequence). The CDR3 measures 15 amino acids from cysteine to phenylalanine. Only the CDR3 DNA stays, 45 bases, in frame from base 1. As regards this clone: The antigen this receptor binds is unknown. The germline gene is not matched at one end of the junction; a read error may be the cause.

The paper's findings and limits, for the study overall: In a later analysis, most CMV-associated TCR beta chains were found to appear HLA-restricted, with HLA associations seemingly driven largely by CMV exposure. At a false discovery rate of 0.05, a later analysis linked roughly 17,000 TCR beta sequences to specific HLA alleles. Approximately 18 rarely observed V segments, including chromosome 9 orphons, were excluded from the earlier analysis of about 610 of the donors because counts were too low. The 87-base-pair reads could not distinguish some IMGT-functional V segments, including TRBV6-2 and TRBV6-3, so those segments were excluded. Broadly in line with IMGT annotations, most TCR beta V segments showed up in productive rearrangements about 87% or about 30% of the time in an earlier analysis of around 550 of the donors. In vitro tests confirmed that a few of the cytomegalovirus-associated TCR beta chains recognize cytomegalovirus antigens. Presence/absence analyses assumed roughly uniform sequencing depth across donors, an assumption that may not hold. Correlated functional status among segregating V segments might be attributable to linkage disequilibrium, but an unknown experimental factor could not be ruled out. A further reported finding was that TCR beta sequences accurately predicted the HLA-A and HLA-B alleles for most subjects in the first cohort. In a later analysis, HLA-associated TCR beta chains showed more clonal expansion and lower generation probabilities than non-associated chains that were equally common. It was suggested by the authors that the approach could potentially be generalized to other disease states and immunological phenotypes. According to a later analysis, parvovirus B19, influenza, CMV and Epstein-Barr virus appeared linked to several top co-occurrence clusters. According to a later genetic analysis, donors in an Asian-associated ancestry cluster had fewer N-insertions in productive TCRs than the roughly 700-donor mean. Most TCR sequences were observed very rarely across donors, whereas some public TCRs were present in many individuals. The study listed around 160 TCR beta chains as associated with cytomegalovirus. In a later analysis, TCR association rates were found to vary across HLA loci, with the most associated TCRs seen for DRB1 alleles and the fewest for HLA-C alleles. Cytomegalovirus status was reported to be diagnosed by the classifier with high specificity and sensitivity in both the original and validation cohorts. A cluster of highly shared sequence variants was judged likely to be a technical artifact of the sequencing pipeline. HLA typing was unavailable for some donors at each locus, so association tests used only the typed subset. CMV serostatus was the only immune exposure information available for the cohort. When HLA alleles, especially DR and DQ, strongly co-occurred, TCR associations were difficult to assign to individual alleles. This cohort had only TCR beta chains sequenced, and the lack of alpha or paired-chain data limited which features could be detected. An association between a missense DCLRE1C variant and V-gene and J-gene trimming of TCR beta chains was found in a later genetic analysis and replicated in an independent cohort.

This TCR came from a man aged 40-49 years in good health and CMV-seropositive. The specimen sequenced was PBMCs. The chain is made from TRBV7-7 and TRBJ1-1, with TRBD1 as a weak D call on 5 bases. The CDR3 region: CASSPVTGGNTEAFF. DNA sequence: TGTGCTAGCAGCCCCGTAACGGGGGGGAACACTGAAGCTTTCTTT.